The sequence of this TCR beta chain was determined in a study of blood T cells in healthy people across ages. A J-beta primer mix and a sample-barcoded 5' primer were used in a second PCR of roughly 6 to 11 cycles. MiXCR, run by TCRdb on the 5' RACE reads, gives a single entry per CDR3 protein. Here the sample spans 600,000 to 800,000 distinct CDR3 sequences, around 20% being singletons. Germline V CDR1 and CDR2: MNHNS, SASEGT. Unmatched junction bases numbered 7, after V lost 3 bases and J lost 3 bases. The CDR3 has 15 amino acids. Source material: blood. The sequence was obtained from a man aged 65 to 85 in good health. The chain recombines TRBV6-1 with TRBJ2-7; the match to TRBD2 covers 8 bases. The CDR3 bases are TGTGCCAGCAGTGAGTTCGGACTAGCAGTCTACGAGCAGTACTTC. Amino acid sequence: CASSEFGLAVYEQYF.